This TCR beta chain was identified in a study of T-cell memory formation after mild COVID-19 (dated by TCRdb to the early 2020s). Notes on the research overall: Most TCR sequence clusters were specific to one of the two donors. In two donors, T-cell clones that expanded and contracted after mild COVID-19 were followed by sequencing TCRalpha and TCRbeta repertoires longitudinally. Two young, previously healthy adult volunteers, one female and one male, were included in the cohort.

V is cut back by 4 bases and J by 6 bases, with 12 bases in the junction unmatched. CDR3 length: 16 amino acids, cysteine to phenylalanine. The retained sequence is limited to the CDR3, 48 bases, with the frame set at the first base. Via the germline V gene, CDR1 is MGHRA and CDR2 YSYEKL. Worth noting for this clonotype: Its antigen is not yet known. Per-base quality was not reported, and no clone a single base away is much larger than it.

Data came from an Illumina NovaSeq 6000. Using 5'RACE with constant-segment primers, TCRalpha and TCRbeta cDNA libraries were constructed, with sample barcodes and unique molecular identifiers added in the process. Trizol reagent was used to extract RNA from every sample. Library amplification was performed in two PCR steps, and a second sample barcode and Illumina TruSeq adapters were introduced in the second step. Libraries were sequenced on an Illumina NovaSeq with 2 x 150 bp paired-end reads. In the source study's methods: Demultiplexing of reads and collapsing into UMI-guided consensus sequences were performed with migec v1.2.7. Using mixcr v2.1.11, UMI consensuses were aligned to TRA and TRB V and J templates and then assembled into clonotypes. A clonotype was counted as expanded or contracted only if both edgeR and NoisET called the change significant, with noise models trained on biological replicates. For edgeR calls, the cutoffs were a false discovery rate-adjusted p below 0.01 and a log2 fold-change threshold of 1. As an exploratory analysis of dynamics, max-normalized trajectories of the 1000 most abundant clonotypes were examined with PCA combined with hierarchical clustering. Each responding clone was given a CD4 or CD8 phenotype based on the CD4+ and CD8+ repertoires, which had been sequenced separately. TCRdb itself trimmed the public reads at Q25 with fastp, ran MiXCR and retained productive beta chains. Identical CDR3 protein sequences are pooled into one entry, listed with their most common genes and DNA. What appears here as the V and J calls and clone size reflects TCRdb's work, not the paper's. Present in this sample are a few hundred thousand distinct CDR3 sequences, 25% to 30% of which were seen just once. The ten biggest clones cover about 14% of the sample.

What the research found in general, with its limitations: The second-wave clones that peaked on day 37 were not confirmed to be SARS-CoV-2 specific. Some responding clones were detected in pre-infection memory, suggesting pre-existing cross-reactive memory T cells joined the SARS-CoV-2 response. Contracting CD4+ clones were found mainly in CM and EM memory subsets, while CD8+ clones were enriched in EMRA. The study covered only a couple of mild cases, and larger cohorts including severe cases with pre-infection samples were considered necessary. From day 15 to 85, contracting clones showed balanced CD4/CD8 phenotypes, whereas a second wave of clones that expanded from day 15 to 37 leaned towards CD4+.

PBMCs were isolated by Ficoll-Paque density gradient centrifugation. This chain joins TRBV4-1 to TRBJ2-3; the junction holds 8 bases that match TRBD2. The origin of this receptor is an adult woman who had mild COVID-19 (a few samples of this study predate the infection). The sample titles of this study are shuffled in the database, so cell type and time point are left out; the donor was told from shared clones. Specimen: PBMCs or a T cell subset sorted from them (not recorded which). The CDR3: CASSPPPGGVGDTQYF. The DNA reads TGCGCCAGCAGCCCTCCCCCCGGGGGGGTGGGCGATACGCAGTATTTT.